The 30 T cell receptor beta chains below all came from one sample that was sequenced in a study of monozygotic twins with inflammatory bowel disease. TCRdb reanalyzed the 5' RACE reads, giving one entry per CDR3 protein sequence and no DNA. The listing records 200,000 to 250,000 distinct CDR3 sequences. The sequencing sample was made of blood. Receptor source: a human donor with ulcerative colitis or Crohn's disease, or a healthy co-twin of an affected twin (not recorded which).

The chain links TRBV12-3 or TRBV12-4 to TRBJ2-4; without DNA, the TCRdb call of TRBD1 cannot be checked. The CDR3 has 16 residues. This CDR3 is CASSQRGGEGKNIQYF.

The chain links TRBV5-1 to TRBJ1-3; no DNA is available, so the TRBD1 call from TCRdb remains unchecked. Per the germline V gene, CDR1 is SGHRS and CDR2 is YFSETQ. The CDR3 loop spans 15 amino acids. CDR3 protein: CASSQGGFYGNTIYF.

V usage is TRBV3-1 and J usage is TRBJ2-3. Germline loops: CDR1 LGHDT, CDR2 YNNKEL (reference sequence). The CDR3 spans 17 residues. The CDR3 is CASSQGQTRLAGDTQYF.

The gene calls are TRBV6-2 or TRBV6-3 and TRBJ2-5; the D call from TCRdb, TRBD2, cannot be confirmed without DNA. Germline assignment: CDR1 MNHEY and CDR2 SVGEGT. The CDR3 covers 16 residues. The CDR3: CASSSRLAETLETQYF.

The chain's CDR3 is CASSFCITTDTQYF. The chain couples TRBV12-3 or TRBV12-4 to TRBJ2-3. The CDR3 is made up of 14 amino acids.

The CDR3 sequence: CAWSTDSLSDEQFF. This rearrangement joins TRBV30 to TRBJ2-1; lacking DNA, the TRBD2 call made by TCRdb goes unchecked. CDR3 length: 14 residues. Germline V CDR1 and CDR2: GTSNPN, SVGIG (reference sequence).

The chain carries TRBV20-1 and TRBJ2-6; TCRdb's D call, TRBD1, is unchecked because there is no DNA. Germline-derived CDR1 and CDR2 are DFQATT and SNEGSKA (reference sequence). The CDR3 has 14 amino acids. The CDR3 sequence: CSAWTGAGANVLTF.

J is TRBJ2-4 and V is TRBV4-3; TCRdb designates TRBD1, a call that cannot be tested without DNA. CDR3 length: 18 amino acids. The germline CDR1 and CDR2 sequences are LGHNA and YSLEER. The CDR3 is CASSPLLGTTLGKNIQYF.

The chain has TRBV20-1 and TRBJ1-1; TCRdb calls TRBD1, which cannot be checked without DNA. CDR3 length: 14 amino acids. CDR1 is DFQATT and CDR2 is SNEGSKA in the germline V gene (reference sequence). The CDR3 loop is CSARERGGRTEAFF.

V usage is TRBV28 and J usage is TRBJ1-5; TCRdb gives TRBD1 as the D gene, but with no DNA this cannot be confirmed. CDR1 MDHEN and CDR2 SYDVKM come from the germline V gene. The CDR3 contains 17 residues. This CDR3 reads CASSLYRTGWTDQPQHF. The full variable domain, completed using reference TRBV28 and TRBJ1-5, is DVKVTQSSRYLVKRTGEKVFLECVQDMDHENMFWYRQDPGLGLRLIYFSYDVKMKEKGDIPEGYSVSREKKERFSLILESASTNQTSMYLCASSLYRTGWTDQPQHFGDGTRLSIL.

This rearrangement joins TRBV2 to TRBJ1-2; TCRdb outputs TRBD1, but without DNA this stays unchecked. CDR3 length: 13 amino acids. Germline V gene sequence: CDR1 SNHLY, CDR2 FYNNEI. The CDR3 loop is CASSLQESYGYTF.

The V call is TRBV12-3 or TRBV12-4, the J call TRBJ1-1; TCRdb's assignment of TRBD1 cannot be checked, as there is no DNA. This CDR3 contains 13 residues. CDR3 loop: CASSFRGLTEAFF.

V usage is TRBV7-2 and J usage is TRBJ1-2; as DNA is missing, the TRBD1 call by TCRdb cannot be tested. The CDR3 covers 13 residues. Germline V gene lookup returns CDR1 SGHTA and CDR2 FQGNSA. This CDR3 is CASSPRDARGYTF. Supplemented by reference TRBV7-2 and TRBJ1-2, the full variable domain reads GAGVSQSPSNKVTEKGKDVELRCDPISGHTALYWYRQSLGQGLEFLIYFQGNSAPDKSGLPSDRFSAERTGGSVSTLTIQRTQQEDSAVYLCASSPRDARGYTFGSGTRLTVV.

The CDR3 sequence: CASGLGETRENEQFF. The V call is TRBV12-5, the J call TRBJ2-1; TCRdb's D call, TRBD2, is unchecked because there is no DNA. This CDR3 is built from 15 residues. In germline, CDR1 is LGHNT, CDR2 FRNRAP.

The chain carries TRBV7-9 and TRBJ2-7; TCRdb calls TRBD1, which cannot be checked without DNA. The CDR3 is 13 amino acids. Germline V gene sequence: CDR1 SEHNR, CDR2 FQNEAQ (reference sequence). The CDR3 loop reads CASSRQGGYEQYF.

The chain carries TRBV6-1 and TRBJ2-1; TCRdb gives TRBD2 as the D gene, but with no DNA this cannot be confirmed. The germline V gene encodes CDR1 MNHNS and CDR2 SASEGT. This CDR3 has 19 residues. The CDR3 loop is CASSEILGLAGNNGNEQFF.

The chain is built from TRBV5-5 and TRBJ2-3; the D call from TCRdb, TRBD2, cannot be confirmed without DNA. The CDR3 contains 16 residues. CDR1 and CDR2 from the germline V gene are SGHKS and YYEKEE (reference sequence). The CDR3 sequence is CASSLLAGSAPWPQYF.

This sequence joins TRBV4-3 and TRBJ2-5; TCRdb calls TRBD1, which cannot be checked without DNA. CDR1 and CDR2 from the germline V gene are LGHNA and YSLEER. The CDR3 contains 16 residues. The CDR3 loop is CASSQEGGSNQETQYF.

The chain carries TRBV19 and TRBJ2-5; checking the TCRdb D call of TRBD1 is not possible without DNA. The CDR3 spans 14 residues. CDR1 is LNHDA, CDR2 SQIVND, per germline (reference sequence). This CDR3 reads CASSIGQGGETQYF. Supplemented by reference TRBV19 and TRBJ2-5, the full variable domain reads DGGITQSPKYLFRKEGQNVTLSCEQNLNHDAMYWYRQDPGQGLRLIYYSQIVNDFQKGDIAEGYSVSREKKESFPLTVTSAQKNPTAFYLCASSIGQGGETQYFGPGTRLLVL.

The chain is built from TRBV15 and TRBJ1-6. This CDR3 has 15 amino acids. Germline V gives CDR1 LNHNV, CDR2 YYDKDF (reference sequence). The CDR3 here is CATSKTGLDNSPLHF.

The chain employs TRBV27 and TRBJ2-2; TCRdb's assignment of TRBD1 cannot be checked, as there is no DNA. Germline lookup yields CDR1 MNHEY and CDR2 SMNVEV (reference sequence). The CDR3 covers 17 residues. The chain's CDR3 is CASSHYEGTGGNGELFF.

This rearrangement joins TRBV5-1 to TRBJ2-7; TCRdb designates TRBD1, a call that cannot be tested without DNA. This CDR3 spans 15 amino acids. CDR1 and CDR2 (germline): SGHRS, YFSETQ. The CDR3 here is CASTPSPGPPREQYF.

This clonotype is deemed medium-sized by its frequency. The chain is built from TRBV25-1 and TRBJ2-7; TCRdb designates TRBD2, a call that cannot be tested without DNA. CDR1 and CDR2 from the germline V gene are MGHDK and SYGVNS. This CDR3 is 17 amino acids long. The CDR3 spells CASSDTLVVAGSYEQYF.

The gene calls are TRBV4-2 and TRBJ1-2; with no DNA, the TCRdb D assignment of TRBD1 cannot be verified. Per germline, CDR1 LGHNA and CDR2 YNFKEQ. The CDR3 contains 15 residues. The CDR3 sequence: CASSQDLRGTYGYTF.

The rearrangement joins TRBV4-2 to TRBJ2-5; lacking DNA, the TRBD2 call made by TCRdb goes unchecked. CDR1 and CDR2 from the germline V gene are LGHNA and YNFKEQ. The CDR3 extends over 14 amino acids. The CDR3 is CASRESGGAETQYF.

The V gene is TRBV27, the J gene TRBJ1-1. Germline assignment: CDR1 MNHEY and CDR2 SMNVEV (reference sequence). This CDR3 has 14 residues. CDR3 residues: CASSLFGEDTEAFF.

The rearrangement uses TRBV5-1 and TRBJ1-6. The CDR3 extends over 14 amino acids. Germline lookup yields CDR1 SGHRS and CDR2 YFSETQ. CDR3 protein: CASSWDMEDSPLHF.

The J gene is TRBJ2-2, the V gene TRBV10-2; TCRdb reports TRBD1, a call that lacks DNA to check it against. CDR3 size: 14 residues. Per the germline V gene, CDR1 is WSHSY and CDR2 is SAAADI. CDR3 region: CASSMTPGTGELFF.

The V and J genes are TRBV5-1 and TRBJ2-7; TCRdb picks TRBD1, but there is no DNA to check that call. The CDR3 loop spans 13 amino acids. Germline CDR1 SGHRS, CDR2 YFSETQ. CDR3 amino acids: CASSAGQGIEQYF.

The chain employs TRBV6-6 and TRBJ2-7; the TCRdb D gene call, TRBD1, has no DNA to confirm it. The CDR3 has 12 residues. Germline lookup yields CDR1 MNHNY and CDR2 SVGAGI (reference sequence). The chain's CDR3 is CASSKGDYEQYF.